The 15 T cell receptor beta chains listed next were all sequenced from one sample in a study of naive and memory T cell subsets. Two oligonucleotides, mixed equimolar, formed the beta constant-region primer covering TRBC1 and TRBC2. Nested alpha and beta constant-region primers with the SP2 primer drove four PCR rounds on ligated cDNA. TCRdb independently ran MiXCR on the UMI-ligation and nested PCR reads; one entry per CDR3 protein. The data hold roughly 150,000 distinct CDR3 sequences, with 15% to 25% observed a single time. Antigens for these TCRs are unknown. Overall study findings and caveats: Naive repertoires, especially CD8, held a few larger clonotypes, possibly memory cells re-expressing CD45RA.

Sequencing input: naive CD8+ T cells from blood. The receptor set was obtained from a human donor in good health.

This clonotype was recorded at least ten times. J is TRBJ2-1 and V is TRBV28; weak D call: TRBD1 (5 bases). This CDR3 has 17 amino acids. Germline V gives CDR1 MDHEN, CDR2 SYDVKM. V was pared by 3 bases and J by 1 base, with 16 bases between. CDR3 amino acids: CASSFHPRAQSYNEQFF. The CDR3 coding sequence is TGTGCCAGCAGTTTTCATCCCAGGGCCCAATCCTACAATGAGCAGTTCTTC.

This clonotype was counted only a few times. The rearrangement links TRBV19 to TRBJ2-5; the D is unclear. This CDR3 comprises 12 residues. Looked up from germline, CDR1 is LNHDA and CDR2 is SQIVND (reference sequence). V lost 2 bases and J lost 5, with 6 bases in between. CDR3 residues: CASSIFGETQYF. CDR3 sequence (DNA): TGTGCCAGTAGTATATTTGGGGAGACCCAGTACTTC.

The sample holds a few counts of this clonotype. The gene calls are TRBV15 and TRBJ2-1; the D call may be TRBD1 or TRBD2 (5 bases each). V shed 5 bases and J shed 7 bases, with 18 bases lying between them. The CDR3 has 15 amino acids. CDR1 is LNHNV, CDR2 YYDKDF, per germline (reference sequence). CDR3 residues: CATSGRHGAVNEQFF. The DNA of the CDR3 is TGTGCCACCAGCGGACGCCACGGGGCGGTAAATGAGCAGTTCTTC.

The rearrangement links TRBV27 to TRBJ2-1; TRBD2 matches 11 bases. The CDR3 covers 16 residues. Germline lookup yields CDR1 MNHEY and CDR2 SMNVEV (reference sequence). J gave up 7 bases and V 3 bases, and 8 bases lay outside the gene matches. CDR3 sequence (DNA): TGTGCCAGCAGTTTTGGGGGGGGACTAGCGGTTAATGAGCAGTTCTTC. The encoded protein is CASSFGGGLAVNEQFF.

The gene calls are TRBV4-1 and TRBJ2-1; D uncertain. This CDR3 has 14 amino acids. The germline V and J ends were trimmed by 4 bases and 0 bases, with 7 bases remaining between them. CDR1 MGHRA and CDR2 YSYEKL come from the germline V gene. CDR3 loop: CASSPSRSYNEQFF. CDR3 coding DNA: TGCGCCAGCAGCCCCTCTCGCTCCTACAATGAGCAGTTCTTC.

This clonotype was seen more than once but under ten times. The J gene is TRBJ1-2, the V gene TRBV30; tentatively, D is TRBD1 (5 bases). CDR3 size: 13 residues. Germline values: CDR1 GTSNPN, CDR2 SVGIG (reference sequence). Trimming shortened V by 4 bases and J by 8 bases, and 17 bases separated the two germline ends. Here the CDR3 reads CAWKLGHWRGYTF. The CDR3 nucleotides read TGTGCCTGGAAACTAGGACACTGGAGAGGCTACACCTTC.

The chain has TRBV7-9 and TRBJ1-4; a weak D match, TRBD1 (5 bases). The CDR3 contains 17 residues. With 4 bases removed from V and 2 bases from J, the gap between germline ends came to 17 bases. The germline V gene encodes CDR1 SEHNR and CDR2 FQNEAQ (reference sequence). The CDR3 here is CASSSIRAGTTNEKLFF. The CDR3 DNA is TGTGCCAGCAGCTCAATCAGGGCAGGGACGACTAATGAAAAACTGTTTTTT.

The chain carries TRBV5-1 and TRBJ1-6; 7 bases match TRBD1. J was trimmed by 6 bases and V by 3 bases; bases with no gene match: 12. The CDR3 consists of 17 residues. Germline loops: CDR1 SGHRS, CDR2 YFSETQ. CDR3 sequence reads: CASSSTKPGQTNSPLHF. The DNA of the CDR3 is TGCGCCAGCAGCTCGACCAAACCGGGACAGACTAATTCACCCCTCCACTTT.

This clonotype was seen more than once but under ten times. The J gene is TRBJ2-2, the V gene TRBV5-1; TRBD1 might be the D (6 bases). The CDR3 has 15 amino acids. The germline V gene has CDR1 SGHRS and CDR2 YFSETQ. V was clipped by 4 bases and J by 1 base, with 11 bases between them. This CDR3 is CASSLRTENTGELFF. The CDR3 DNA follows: TGCGCCAGCAGCCTGCGGACAGAGAACACCGGGGAGCTGTTTTTT. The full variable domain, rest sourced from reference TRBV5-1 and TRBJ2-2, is KAGVTQTPRYLIKTRGQQVTLSCSPISGHRSVSWYQQTPGQGLQFLFEYFSETQRNKGNFPGRFSGRQFSNSRSEMNVSTLELGDSALYLCASSLRTENTGELFFGEGSRLTVL.

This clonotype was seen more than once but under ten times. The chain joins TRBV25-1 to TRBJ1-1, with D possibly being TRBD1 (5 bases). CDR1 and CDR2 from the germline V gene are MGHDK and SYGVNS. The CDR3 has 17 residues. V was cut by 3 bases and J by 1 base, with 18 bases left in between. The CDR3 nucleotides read TGTGCCAGCAGTGAGTATCTTATGGTTACAGGGAACACTGAAGCTTTCTTT. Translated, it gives CASSEYLMVTGNTEAFF.

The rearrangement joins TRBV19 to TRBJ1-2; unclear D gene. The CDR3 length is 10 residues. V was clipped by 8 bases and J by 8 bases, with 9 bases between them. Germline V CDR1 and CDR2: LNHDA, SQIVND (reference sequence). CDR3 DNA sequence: TGTGCCAGTCTTGGAGTGGGCTACACCTTC. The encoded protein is CASLGVGYTF.

CDR3 sequence (DNA): TGCAGTGACCCGGGCAAGGCTGATTACGAGCAGTACTTC. Amino acids: CSDPGKADYEQYF. V usage is TRBV20-1 and J usage is TRBJ2-7; D call uncertain. Per the germline V gene, CDR1 is DFQATT and CDR2 is SNEGSKA (reference sequence). V lost 7 bases to trimming and J lost 4 bases, with 17 bases between them. There are 13 residues in the CDR3.

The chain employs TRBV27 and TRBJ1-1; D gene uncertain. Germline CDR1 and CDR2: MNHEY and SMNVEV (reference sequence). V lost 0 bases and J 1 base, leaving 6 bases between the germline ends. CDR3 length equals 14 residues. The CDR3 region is CASSLSKGNTEAFF. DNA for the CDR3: TGTGCCAGCAGTTTATCGAAGGGGAACACTGAAGCTTTCTTT.

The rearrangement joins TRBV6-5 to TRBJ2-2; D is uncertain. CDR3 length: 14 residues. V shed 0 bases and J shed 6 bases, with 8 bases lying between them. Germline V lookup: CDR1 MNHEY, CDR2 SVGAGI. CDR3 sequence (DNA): TGTGCCAGCAGTTACTCGAGTAGCCCCGGGGAGCTGTTTTTT. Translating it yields CASSYSSSPGELFF.

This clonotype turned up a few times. CDR3 DNA: TGTGCCACCAGCAGAGATCGGGGGGGCTCTTGGGAGCAGTACTTC. This sequence encodes CATSRDRGGSWEQYF. The rearrangement joins TRBV15 to TRBJ2-7; 8 bases align to TRBD2. The germline CDR1 and CDR2 sequences are LNHNV and YYDKDF (reference sequence). V gave up 0 bases and J gave up 7 bases; unmatched junction bases: 8. The CDR3 loop spans 15 amino acids.